A single sample gave rise to the 11 T cell receptor beta chains below, sequenced in a study of blood T cells in healthy people across ages (dated by TCRdb to between 2014 and 2016). Libraries were made using 5' RACE. The run used an Illumina HiSeq 2500. A second PCR of roughly 6 to 12 cycles was performed with a sample-barcoded 5' primer and a J-beta primer mix. TCRdb reprocessed the public reads (quality trimming at Q25 with fastp, clone calling with MiXCR) and kept in-frame beta chains. All rows with the same CDR3 protein become a single entry with the most common DNA and genes. In all, the sample holds roughly 1 million distinct CDR3 sequences, and approximately 25% of those were seen once. The ten biggest clones cover approximately 0.79% of the sample. This sample also appeared in a second study, on T cells of mothers and their children.

Sequenced: blood. The receptors were sampled from a girl aged 2 to 10 in good health.

Written as DNA, the CDR3 is TGTGCCAGCAGCTCGCTCCTGACAGGGGCAGAGACCCAGTACTTC. The encoded protein is CASSSLLTGAETQYF. The chain is built from TRBV11-2 and TRBJ2-5, with 8 bases identical to TRBD1. This CDR3 region has 15 residues. V lost 4 bases, J lost 4 bases, and 8 bases stayed unmatched. Per germline, CDR1 SGHAT and CDR2 FQNNGV.

This clonotype was seen only a few times. This chain connects TRBV20-1 to TRBJ2-1; 13 bases match TRBD2. With V trimmed by 0 bases and J by 7 bases, 6 bases remained unmatched. The CDR3 length is 16 residues. Germline assignment: CDR1 DFQATT and CDR2 SNEGSKA (reference sequence). The CDR3 DNA sequence: TGCAGTGCTAGAGATCTAGGGACTAGCGGGATAAATGAGCAGTTCTTC. Its protein product is CSARDLGTSGINEQFF.

The chain links TRBV7-9 to TRBJ2-7; 12 nucleotides agree with TRBD1. Germline CDR1 reads SEHNR; CDR2 reads FQNEAQ (reference sequence). V shed 5 bases and J 6 bases; nucleotides not matched to a gene: 8. This CDR3 spans 15 amino acids. The CDR3 DNA sequence: TGTGCCAGCAGCGCAGGGACAGGGGGCTCGATCGAGCAGTACTTC. This translates into CASSAGTGGSIEQYF.

J is TRBJ2-4 and V is TRBV13; 8 positions match TRBD2. This CDR3 region has 15 residues. Per germline, CDR1 PRHDT and CDR2 FYEKMQ (reference sequence). V was pared by 4 bases and J by 3 bases, with 5 bases of the junction left unmatched. CDR3 in DNA: TGTGCCAGCAGCTCACCGGCGGGAGGCAAAAACATTCAGTACTTC. It translates to CASSSPAGGKNIQYF. The variable domain in full, completed from reference TRBV13 and TRBJ2-4, reads AAGVIQSPRHLIKEKRETATLKCYPIPRHDTVYWYQQGPGQDPQFLISFYEKMQSDKGSIPDRFSAQQFSDYHSELNMSSLELGDSALYFCASSSPAGGKNIQYFGAGTRLSVL.

For the CDR3, the DNA is TGTGCCAGTAGCCACCCAGGGGGCAGCTACAATGAGCAGTTCTTC. Translated: CASSHPGGSYNEQFF. The genes are TRBV19 and TRBJ2-1; 8 bases align to TRBD1. The CDR3 is made up of 15 amino acids. J was trimmed by 3 bases and V by 6 bases; bases with no gene match: 7. Germline CDR1 LNHDA, CDR2 SQIVND (reference sequence).

In regard to this clonotype: One junction end does not reproduce the germline sequence, and a read error may be involved. The DNA of the CDR3 is TGTGCCAGCAGCTTAGAAGGGGCCTCAACTAGTGAAAAACTGTTTTTT. It translates to CASSLEGASTSEKLFF. The chain has TRBV7-2 and TRBJ1-4; possibly TRBD1 for D (5 bases). This CDR3 has 16 residues. Germline V gene sequence: CDR1 SGHTA, CDR2 FQGNSA.

In its sample, this clonotype was seen a few times. In nucleotides, the CDR3 is TGTGCCAGCAGCCGAACCGACAGGACCTCTGGAAACACCATATATTTT. Its protein product is CASSRTDRTSGNTIYF. J is TRBJ1-3 and V is TRBV4-2; maybe TRBD1 (6 bases). V was shortened by 4 bases and J by 0 bases, with 13 bases between the two germline ends. CDR1 is LGHNA and CDR2 is YNFKEQ in the germline V gene. This CDR3 has 16 residues.

This clonotype was picked up a small number of times. This chain joins TRBV7-2 and TRBJ2-7, with no clear D. The CDR3 loop spans 13 amino acids. Germline V gene lookup returns CDR1 SGHTA and CDR2 FQGNSA. V dropped 5 bases and J dropped 4 bases, with 12 bases sitting between them. CDR3 sequence (DNA): TGTGCCAGCAGCACAAGTTCGGGTTACGAGCAGTACTTC. Translated, it gives CASSTSSGYEQYF.

The CDR3 is CASSPDNHNEQFF. The DNA of the CDR3 is TGTGCCAGCAGCCCTGACAACCACAATGAGCAGTTCTTC. The chain carries TRBV7-3 and TRBJ2-5; D is unclear. The better agreement between TRBJ2-1 and the DNA end casts doubt on the J call. This CDR3 is built from 13 residues. From germline, CDR1 is SGHTA and CDR2 FQGTGA.

This clonotype was seen a few times. This chain uses TRBV20-1 with TRBJ2-1; D remains ambiguous. Germline CDR1 reads DFQATT; CDR2 reads SNEGSKA (reference sequence). The CDR3 spans 12 residues. V shed 2 bases and J shed 6 bases, with 8 bases lying between them. For the CDR3, the DNA is TGCAGTGCTAGAAGGCAAGGCAATGAGCAGTTCTTC. Its translation is CSARRQGNEQFF.

The CDR3 loop is CASSRPGLAGRDGETQYF. CDR3 DNA: TGTGCCAGCAGTCGACCGGGACTAGCGGGTAGAGATGGAGAGACCCAGTACTTC. The J gene is TRBJ2-5, the V gene TRBV6-1, with 12 bases identical to TRBD2. With V trimmed by 5 bases and J by 4 bases, 14 bases remained unmatched. CDR3 length equals 18 residues. CDR1 is MNHNS, CDR2 SASEGT, per germline.